A single sample gave rise to the 29 T cell receptor beta chains below, sequenced in a study of cytomegalovirus exposure and HLA in healthy donors. The PCR had 60 Vbeta and 13 Jbeta primers. The data were produced by immunoSEQ multiplex PCR, yet TCRdb's version contains in-frame clones alone and is incomplete. There are around 130,000 clones in the sample; 6.5% to 9.5% occur only once, and 5% to 7% lies in the top ten. Sequencing was done on a sample of PBMCs. The receptor source for this set is a man between 40 and 49 years old in good health and CMV-seronegative.

This clone was seen a handful of times. The chain employs TRBV4-1 and TRBJ1-1, with 9 bases matching TRBD1. V shed 3 bases, J shed 1 base, and the junction held 6 bases outside the gene matches. Germline CDR1 and CDR2: MGHRA and YSYEKL. The CDR3 is 16 amino acids. DNA of the CDR3: TGCGCCAGCAGCCAGGGACAGGGTCAGGCGAACACTGAAGCTTTCTTT. This sequence encodes CASSQGQGQANTEAFF.

The chain uses TRBV25-1 and TRBJ1-1; D unresolved. There are 16 residues in the CDR3. V lost 2 bases to trimming and J lost 2 bases, with 15 bases between them. The V gene's germline CDR1 is MGHDK and CDR2 SYGVNS. The CDR3 spells CASSENPGRGNTEAFF. DNA for the CDR3: TGTGCCAGCAGTGAAAACCCCGGACGGGGAAACACTGAAGCTTTCTTT.

Of note for this clone: The junction departs from germline at one end; a sequencing error may be responsible. V and J are TRBV5-8 and TRBJ2-3; TRBD1 agrees at 8 bases. CDR3 length equals 15 residues. The germline V gene encodes CDR1 SGHTS and CDR2 YDEGEE. The CDR3 here is CASRLSGGFADTQYF. CDR3 nucleotide sequence: TGTGCCAGCCGCTTATCAGGGGGCTTTGCAGATACGCAGTATTTT.

Only a few counts were recorded for this clone. The chain is built from TRBV27 and TRBJ1-5; D is uncertain. Trimming removed 3 bases from V and 4 bases from J, with 7 bases in between. CDR3 length: 13 residues. CDR1 MNHEY and CDR2 SMNVEV come from the germline V gene (reference sequence). The CDR3 DNA reads TGTGCCAGCAGTTTGTGGGAGAATCAGCCCCAGCATTTT. Its translation: CASSLWENQPQHF.

This clone showed up just a few times. The rearrangement joins TRBV7-8 to TRBJ2-1; possibly TRBD2 for D (5 bases). The V end was cut by 5 bases, the J end by 7 bases, with 9 bases between. This CDR3 contains 12 residues. Germline V lookup: CDR1 SGHVS, CDR2 FQNEAQ. The CDR3 nucleotides are TGTGCCAGCAGCCGGGGATTAAATGAGCAGTTCTTC. Translated: CASSRGLNEQFF.

About this clone itself: At one boundary the junction diverges from the germline segment, which might be a read error. This rearrangement joins TRBV2 to TRBJ1-3; D is undetermined. The CDR3 totals 15 residues. The germline gives CDR1 SNHLY, CDR2 FYNNEI. DNA for the CDR3: TGTGCCAGCAGAGAAGACGATCTATCTGGAAACACCATATATTTT. It yields the protein CASREDDLSGNTIYF.

Comment on this clone: In the same sample, other DNA sequences code for this CDR3. The J gene is TRBJ2-7, the V gene TRBV5-1, with D perhaps TRBD1 (5 bases). V gave up 0 bases and J gave up 1 base, with 5 bases separating them. This CDR3 has 13 amino acids. Germline V gene data show CDR1 as SGHRS and CDR2 as YFSETQ. The CDR3 loop is CASSLGQSYEQYF. CDR3 DNA: TGCGCCAGCAGCTTGGGACAGTCCTACGAGCAGTACTTC.

Concerning this clone itself: The conserved final phenylalanine or tryptophan is absent from the CDR3, which likely points to a read error. The chain combines TRBV5-5 with TRBJ2-3; the D gene is possibly TRBD2 (5 bases). The CDR3 totals 14 residues. Looked up from germline, CDR1 is SGHKS and CDR2 is YYEKEE (reference sequence). The V and J ends lost 4 bases and 0 bases respectively, with 9 bases between them. This CDR3 is CASSLGLSTDTQYL. Here the CDR3 DNA reads TGTGCCAGCAGCCTCGGACTTAGCACAGATACGCAGTATCTT.

The chain has TRBV6-5 and TRBJ1-5, with D uncertain. V shed 6 bases and J shed 7 bases, with 13 bases lying between them. The CDR3 runs 13 residues. Germline V gene sequence: CDR1 MNHEY, CDR2 SVGAGI. CDR3 nucleotide sequence: TGTGCCAGCAGCCCCACAGCGGGACAGCCCCAGCATTTT. This encodes CASSPTAGQPQHF.

There are a few counts of this clone. This sequence joins TRBV9 and TRBJ2-1, with D perhaps matching TRBD2 (6 bases). The CDR3 covers 14 residues. V was shortened by 7 bases and J by 4 bases, with 15 bases between the two germline ends. The germline V gene encodes CDR1 SGDLS and CDR2 YYNGEE. In DNA, the CDR3 is TGTGCCAGCGCCGGCAGGGCGGGATACAATGAGCAGTTCTTC. Its translation is CASAGRAGYNEQFF.

This clone was seen ten or more times. V gene TRBV28 combines with J gene TRBJ1-4; no definite D call. The V and J ends lost 6 bases and 5 bases respectively, with 13 bases between them. This CDR3 is built from 14 residues. Per the germline V gene, CDR1 is MDHEN and CDR2 is SYDVKM. CDR3 region: CASSRTAGNEKLFF. In nucleotides, the CDR3 is TGTGCCAGCAGCAGGACGGCGGGGAATGAAAAACTGTTTTTT.

This clone was observed a handful of times. This chain links TRBV18 with TRBJ1-4; D not certain. Germline loops: CDR1 KGHSH, CDR2 LQKENI. Trimming shortened V by 5 bases and J by 6 bases, and 10 bases separated the two germline ends. The CDR3 spans 13 residues. The CDR3 loop reads CASSEELDEKLFF. DNA for the CDR3: TGTGCCAGCTCAGAGGAATTGGATGAAAAACTGTTTTTT.

In its sample, this clone was seen a few times. The chain employs TRBV9 and TRBJ2-2; 8 bases are a match to TRBD2. V trimming: 4 bases; J trimming: 4 bases; junction bases outside the gene matches: 12. CDR3 length: 17 amino acids. Germline V lookup: CDR1 SGDLS, CDR2 YYNGEE. Here the CDR3 reads CASSPAAGDRSTGELFF. CDR3 DNA sequence: TGTGCCAGCAGCCCCGCAGCGGGGGATCGCAGCACCGGGGAGCTGTTTTTT.

This rearrangement joins TRBV7-9 to TRBJ1-5; 7 bases match TRBD1. The CDR3 runs to 15 residues. V shed 4 bases and J 0 bases; nucleotides not matched to a gene: 3. CDR1 SEHNR and CDR2 FQNEAQ come from the germline V gene (reference sequence). The DNA for the CDR3 is TGTGCCAGCAGCTCGGGACAGCATAGCAATCAGCCCCAGCATTTT. This codes for CASSSGQHSNQPQHF.

The sample holds a few counts of this clone. The junction shows a germline mismatch at one end, possibly a read error. The rearrangement uses TRBV7-9 and TRBJ2-7, with D unresolved. Germline V lookup: CDR1 SEHNR, CDR2 FQNEAQ (reference sequence). The CDR3 totals 12 residues. The CDR3, as DNA: TGTGCCAGCAGCTTAGCCCCATACGAGAAGTACTTT. Its protein is CASSLAPYEKYF.

The chain employs TRBV6-1 and TRBJ1-6; maybe TRBD1 (6 bases). This CDR3 has 14 residues. Germline-derived CDR1 and CDR2 are MNHNS and SASEGT. V gave up 5 bases and J gave up 8 bases, with 13 bases separating them. The DNA for the CDR3 is TGTGCCAGCAGTCCGGGACATCAAGATTCACCCCTCCACTTT. Translation gives CASSPGHQDSPLHF.

This clone occurred a few times. The V gene is TRBV21-1, the J gene TRBJ2-7; the D call TRBD2 from the table was never checked on the DNA. TRBV21-1 is labeled a pseudogene. CDR3 length: 14 residues. The CDR3 reads CATSHRGEPYEQYF. The CDR3 DNA reads TGTGCCACCTCCCACCGGGGGGAACCTTACGAGCAGTACTTC.

This chain joins TRBV5-8 and TRBJ2-2; a weak D match, TRBD2 (5 bases). Trimming cost V 4 bases and J 5 bases, with 12 bases left between them. The CDR3 covers 14 residues. From germline, CDR1 is SGHTS and CDR2 YDEGEE. The CDR3 here is CASSPPPGTGELFF. CDR3 sequence (DNA): TGTGCCAGCAGCCCACCACCGGGGACCGGGGAGCTGTTTTTT. The variable domain in full, completed from reference TRBV5-8 and TRBJ2-2, reads EAGVTQSPTHLIKTRGQQATLRCSPISGHTSVYWYQQALGLGLQFLLWYDEGEERNRGNFPPRFSGRQFPNYSSELNVNALELEDSALYLCASSPPPGTGELFFGEGSRLTVL.

V and J are TRBV7-2 and TRBJ2-7; D is undetermined. Germline V gene lookup returns CDR1 SGHTA and CDR2 FQGNSA. This CDR3 has 14 residues. V shed 2 bases and J shed 2 bases, with 10 bases lying between them. The CDR3 region has the DNA TGTGCCAGCAGCTTAATGGCGGCTACCTACGAGCAGTACTTC. Translation gives CASSLMAATYEQYF.

This clone has a handful of counts. The chain combines TRBV11-2 with TRBJ2-7, with D unclear. The CDR3 contains 12 residues. Germline V gives CDR1 SGHAT, CDR2 FQNNGV. V shed 5 bases and J shed 2 bases, with 7 bases lying between them. CDR3: CASSPNPYEQYF. In DNA, the CDR3 is TGTGCCAGCAGCCCTAACCCCTACGAGCAGTACTTC.

The sample holds a few counts of this clone. This chain links TRBV5-1 with TRBJ1-6; 10 positions agree with TRBD1. V lost 4 bases to trimming and J lost 9 bases; unmatched junction nucleotides: 7. Germline V lookup: CDR1 SGHRS, CDR2 YFSETQ. This CDR3 is 15 amino acids long. For the CDR3, the DNA is TGCGCCAGCAGCGGTCCGGGACAGGGGACTTCACCCCTCCACTTT. It translates to CASSGPGQGTSPLHF.

This clone was counted a few times. The chain is built from TRBV2 and TRBJ2-3; 11 nucleotides agree with TRBD2. The germline V gene encodes CDR1 SNHLY and CDR2 FYNNEI. The CDR3 has 16 amino acids. With V trimmed by 5 bases and J by 1 base, 5 bases remained unmatched. Written as DNA, the CDR3 is TGTGCCAGCAGTAATAGCGGGGGGGCACGCACAGATACGCAGTATTTT. Protein: CASSNSGGARTDTQYF.

The rearrangement links TRBV5-4 to TRBJ2-5, with TRBD2 matching over 11 bases. The ends lost 3 bases at V and 2 bases at J; junction bases unmatched: 6. This CDR3 contains 16 residues. Germline V gives CDR1 SGHNT, CDR2 YYREEE (reference sequence). In DNA form, the CDR3 reads TGTGCCAGCAGCTCGTGGACTAGCGGGTCACAAGAGACCCAGTACTTC. Residues: CASSSWTSGSQETQYF.

J is TRBJ2-3 and V is TRBV18; TRBD2 agrees at 7 bases. The CDR3 is 15 amino acids. Germline lookup yields CDR1 KGHSH and CDR2 LQKENI. J lost 4 bases, V lost 3 bases, and 7 bases had no gene match. Here the CDR3 reads CASSPLAEQSDTQYF. CDR3 in DNA: TGTGCCAGCTCACCGCTAGCGGAACAATCAGATACGCAGTATTTT.

This clone was detected only a few times. V is TRBV5-1 and J is TRBJ1-6; tentatively, D is TRBD1 (6 bases). The V end lost 1 base, the J end lost 8 bases, and 10 bases lay between the germline ends. The CDR3 is 14 amino acids. Germline V gene lookup returns CDR1 SGHRS and CDR2 YFSETQ. The CDR3 bases are TGCGCCAGCAGCTTGAAAGGGGGGGATTCACCCCTCCACTTT. Translation: CASSLKGGDSPLHF.

The table lists this clone with a few counts. The rearrangement uses TRBV7-9 and TRBJ2-2; D is unclear. V was pared by 1 base and J by 4 bases, with 4 bases between. The germline V gene encodes CDR1 SEHNR and CDR2 FQNEAQ (reference sequence). The CDR3 spans 13 residues. This CDR3 reads CASSLGATGELFF. Written as DNA, the CDR3 is TGTGCCAGCAGCTTAGGAGCCACCGGGGAGCTGTTTTTT.

This clone was observed a few times. The chain carries TRBV7-2 and TRBJ2-7, with 9 bases matching TRBD2. The ends lost 4 bases at V and 3 bases at J; junction bases unmatched: 7. Germline V CDR1 and CDR2: SGHTA, FQGNSA. The CDR3 is 15 amino acids. For the CDR3, the DNA is TGTGCCAGCAGCTACGTAGCGGGGGTTCTCTACGAGCAGTACTTC. Protein: CASSYVAGVLYEQYF.

This clone was seen only a few times. The genes are TRBV6-5 and TRBJ2-2; 8 nucleotides match TRBD1. V lost 5 bases, J lost 5 bases, and 7 bases stayed unmatched. There are 15 residues in the CDR3. The germline gives CDR1 MNHEY, CDR2 SVGAGI. CDR3 nucleotide sequence: TGTGCCAGCAGTCCAGGACAGGGATGGACCGGGGAGCTGTTTTTT. Its protein is CASSPGQGWTGELFF.

This chain connects TRBV10-1 to TRBJ1-2; the match to TRBD1 covers 8 bases. V lost 2 bases to trimming and J lost 7 bases; unmatched junction nucleotides: 3. Germline V gene sequence: CDR1 WNHNN, CDR2 SYGVQD (reference sequence). The CDR3 covers 13 residues. The CDR3 loop is CASSEDRGRGYTF. CDR3 sequence (DNA): TGCGCCAGCAGTGAGGACAGGGGCCGTGGCTACACCTTC.